This T cell receptor (beta chain) was captured by sequencing in a study of blood T cell repertoires in COVID-19. Study overall: Samples came from the United States, Italy and Spain, spanning acute and convalescent COVID-19. PBMCs, B-cell-depleted T cells, or T cells provided the cDNA or gDNA that made up the material.

Per the study methods: Amplification with reference gene primers provided the estimates of nucleated cell counts. Generated by immunoSEQ multiplex PCR, the TCRdb table keeps only in-frame clones and is missing some. From that table come the V and J calls and clone size; the DNA was used to work out D and trimming. The table includes some 90,000 clones, 80% detected once. The CDR3 sequence is 13 residues long. Trimming removed 9 bases at V and 2 bases at J, with 14 bases between. Germline V lookup: CDR1 SNHLY, CDR2 FYNNEI. This chain links TRBV2 with TRBJ2-7; TRBD1 is a possible D gene (6 bases). This TCR was recovered from a woman aged 65 to 85 with acute or convalescent COVID-19. The sequenced sample consisted of peripheral blood. CDR3 sequence (DNA): TGTGCCAGTGCCTTCGGGACACCCTACGAGCAGTACTTC. Its protein product is CASAFGTPYEQYF. Filled out from reference TRBV2 and TRBJ2-7, the complete variable domain reads EPEVTQTPSHQVTQMGQEVILRCVPISNHLYFYWYRQILGQKVEFLVSFYNNEISEKSEIFDDQFSVERPDGSNFTLKIRSTKLEDSAMYFCASAFGTPYEQYFGPGTRLTVT.